The sequence of this T cell receptor (beta chain) was determined in a study of T cells in Graves' hyperthyroidism and ophthalmopathy. Study at large: At initial diagnosis, before any treatment had begun, peripheral blood was obtained. Study-level results: Model output signaled ophthalmopathy a median roughly 6 months ahead of onset.

With respect to this clonotype: Its antigen is unidentified.

Germline V gives CDR1 LGHNA, CDR2 YNFKEQ. Trimming took 6 bases from V and 4 from J, leaving 9 bases between them. The CDR3 extends over 12 amino acids. There were TCR beta CDR3 regions amplified from RNA transcripts. First-round RT-PCR of the TCR CDR3 relied on the HTBI primer set. One entry per CDR3 protein, called by TCRdb with MiXCR from the multiplex PCR reads. The sample has around 500,000 distinct CDR3 sequences, 13% to 15% seen once. The chain is built from TRBV4-2 and TRBJ1-1, with a possible D match to TRBD1 (5 bases). Material for sequencing was blood. The TCR originated in a woman between 18 and 29 years old with Graves' hyperthyroidism. For the CDR3, the DNA is TGTGCCAGCAGGGCCGGGGGCACTGAAGCTTTCTTT. Translating gives CASRAGGTEAFF.